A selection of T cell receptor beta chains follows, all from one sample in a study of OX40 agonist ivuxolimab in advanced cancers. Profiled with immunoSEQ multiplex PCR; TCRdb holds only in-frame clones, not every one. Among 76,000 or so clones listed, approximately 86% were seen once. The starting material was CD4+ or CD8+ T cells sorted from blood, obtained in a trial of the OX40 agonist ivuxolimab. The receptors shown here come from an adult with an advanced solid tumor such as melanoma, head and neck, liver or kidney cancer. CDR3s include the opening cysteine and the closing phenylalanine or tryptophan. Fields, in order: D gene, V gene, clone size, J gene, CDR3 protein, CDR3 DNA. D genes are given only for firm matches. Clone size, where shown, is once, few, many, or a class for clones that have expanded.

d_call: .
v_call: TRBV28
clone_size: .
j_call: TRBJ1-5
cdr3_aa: CASSTGQGWQPQHF
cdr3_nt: TGTGCCAGCAGTACCGGACAAGGATGGCAGCCCCAGCATTTT

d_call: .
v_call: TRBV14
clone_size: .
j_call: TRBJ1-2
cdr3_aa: CASSQDLGRNYGYTF
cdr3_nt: TGTGCCAGCAGCCAAGATCTGGGCAGAAACTATGGCTACACCTTC

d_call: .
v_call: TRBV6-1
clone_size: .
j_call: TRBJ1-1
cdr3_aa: CASSSQNTEAFF
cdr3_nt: TGTGCCAGCAGCTCGCAAAACACTGAAGCTTTCTTT

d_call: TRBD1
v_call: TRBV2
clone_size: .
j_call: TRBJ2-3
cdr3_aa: CASSVTGGLDTQYF
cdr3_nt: TGTGCCAGCAGTGTGACAGGGGGCCTAGATACGCAGTATTTT

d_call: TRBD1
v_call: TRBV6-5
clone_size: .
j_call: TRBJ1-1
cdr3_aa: CASSYVFGQGASEAFF
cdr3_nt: TGTGCCAGCAGTTACGTTTTCGGACAGGGGGCGAGTGAAGCTTTCTTT

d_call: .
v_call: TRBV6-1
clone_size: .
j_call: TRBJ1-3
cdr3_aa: CASSAQLSSGNTIYF
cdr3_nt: TGTGCCAGCAGTGCTCAGCTGAGCTCTGGAAACACCATATATTTT

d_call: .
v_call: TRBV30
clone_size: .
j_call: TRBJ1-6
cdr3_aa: CAWTVSYNSPLHF
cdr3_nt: TGTGCCTGGACAGTCTCCTATAATTCACCCCTCCACTTT

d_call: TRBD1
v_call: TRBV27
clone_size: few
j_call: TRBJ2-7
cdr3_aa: CASSTGGSVYEQYF
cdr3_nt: TGTGCCAGCAGTACAGGGGGTAGTGTCTACGAGCAGTACTTC

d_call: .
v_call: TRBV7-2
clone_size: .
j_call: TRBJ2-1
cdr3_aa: CASSLQASRDEQFF
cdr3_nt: TGTGCCAGCAGCTTACAGGCGTCTAGAGATGAGCAGTTCTTC

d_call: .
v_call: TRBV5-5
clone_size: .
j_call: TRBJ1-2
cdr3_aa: CASSLREGGYTF
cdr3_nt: TGTGCCAGCAGCTTAAGAGAGGGTGGCTACACCTTC

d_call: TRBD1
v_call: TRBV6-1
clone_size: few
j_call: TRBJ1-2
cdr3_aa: CASTLRQGYDYGYTF
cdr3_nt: TGTGCCAGCACCCTAAGACAGGGTTATGACTATGGCTACACCTTC

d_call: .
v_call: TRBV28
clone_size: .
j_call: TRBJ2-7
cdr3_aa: CASRRSGPYEQYF
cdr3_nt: TGTGCCAGCAGGCGTAGCGGCCCCTACGAGCAGTACTTC

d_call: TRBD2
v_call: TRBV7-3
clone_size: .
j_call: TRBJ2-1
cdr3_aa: CASRYNVAGGQYNEQFF
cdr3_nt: TGTGCCAGCAGGTATAATGTAGCGGGGGGCCAATACAATGAGCAGTTCTTC

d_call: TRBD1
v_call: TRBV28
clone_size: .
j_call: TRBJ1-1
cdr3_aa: CASHVPLRTGNTEAFF
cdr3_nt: TGTGCCAGCCACGTACCTCTGAGGACAGGGAACACTGAAGCTTTCTTT

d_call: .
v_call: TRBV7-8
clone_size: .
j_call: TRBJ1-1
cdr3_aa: CASRPGTEVTEAFF
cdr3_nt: TGTGCCAGCAGGCCCGGGACTGAAGTGACTGAAGCTTTCTTT

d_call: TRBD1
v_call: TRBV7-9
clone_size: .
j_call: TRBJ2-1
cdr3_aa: CASREDRGLDNEQFF
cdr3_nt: TGTGCCAGCAGGGAAGACAGGGGGCTTGACAATGAGCAGTTCTTC

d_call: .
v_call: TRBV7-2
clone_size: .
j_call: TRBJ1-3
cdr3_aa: CASSLAAAGSGNTIYF
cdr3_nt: TGTGCCAGCAGCTTAGCGGCCGCCGGCTCTGGAAACACCATATATTTT

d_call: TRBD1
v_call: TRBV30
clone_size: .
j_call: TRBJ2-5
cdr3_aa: CAWSSTGGIIGTQYF
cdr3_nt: TGTGCCTGGAGTTCCACAGGGGGAATCATCGGGACCCAGTACTTC

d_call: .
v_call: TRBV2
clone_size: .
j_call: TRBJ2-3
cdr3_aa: CASSVSGSTDTQYF
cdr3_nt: TGTGCCAGCAGTGTAAGCGGGAGCACAGATACGCAGTATTTT

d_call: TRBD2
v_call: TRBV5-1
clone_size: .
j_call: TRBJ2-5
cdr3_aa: CASSSTLAGGSETQYF
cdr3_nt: TGCGCCAGCAGCTCGACCTTAGCGGGAGGCTCAGAGACCCAGTACTTC

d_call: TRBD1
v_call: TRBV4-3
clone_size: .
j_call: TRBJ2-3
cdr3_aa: CASSQSGQGADTQYF
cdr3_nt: TGCGCCAGCAGCCAGTCGGGCCAGGGGGCAGATACGCAGTATTTT

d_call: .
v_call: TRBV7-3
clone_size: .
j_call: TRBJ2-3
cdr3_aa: CASRPAPGSTDTQYF
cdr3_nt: TGTGCCAGCAGACCAGCGCCCGGGAGCACAGATACGCAGTATTTT

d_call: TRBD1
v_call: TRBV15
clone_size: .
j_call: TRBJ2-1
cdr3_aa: CATSRVQGAINEQFF
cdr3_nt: TGTGCCACCAGCAGAGTGCAGGGGGCTATCAATGAGCAGTTCTTC

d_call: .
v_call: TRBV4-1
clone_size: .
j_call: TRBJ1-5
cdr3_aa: CASSQGRGRSANQPQHF
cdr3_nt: TGCGCCAGCAGCCAAGGACGGGGGCGCAGCGCCAATCAGCCCCAGCATTTT

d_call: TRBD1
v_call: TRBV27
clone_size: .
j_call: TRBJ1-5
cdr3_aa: CASSHQGGSNQPQHF
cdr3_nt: TGTGCCAGCAGTCACCAGGGGGGTAGCAATCAGCCCCAGCATTTT

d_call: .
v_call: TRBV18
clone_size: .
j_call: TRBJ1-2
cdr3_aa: CASSPEGWVSYGYTF
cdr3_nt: TGTGCCAGCTCACCAGAGGGGTGGGTGAGCTATGGCTACACCTTC

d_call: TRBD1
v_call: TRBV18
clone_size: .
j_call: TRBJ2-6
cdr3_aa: CASSPRTGGKAGANVLTF
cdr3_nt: TGTGCCAGCTCACCACGGACAGGGGGCAAGGCTGGGGCCAACGTCCTGACTTTC

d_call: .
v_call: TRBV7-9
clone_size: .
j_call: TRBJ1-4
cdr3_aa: CASSLGRLVGATNEKLFF
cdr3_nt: TGTGCCAGCAGCTTAGGGAGGCTCGTCGGGGCAACTAATGAAAAACTGTTTTTT

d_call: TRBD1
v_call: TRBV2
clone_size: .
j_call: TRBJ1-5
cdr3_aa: CASSGGQSLVQPQHF
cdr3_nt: TGTGCCAGCAGTGGGGGACAGTCGTTAGTCCAGCCCCAGCATTTT

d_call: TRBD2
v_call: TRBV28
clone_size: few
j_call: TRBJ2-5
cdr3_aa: CASSLAGESETQYF
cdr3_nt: TGTGCCAGTTCGTTAGCGGGGGAGAGCGAGACCCAGTACTTC

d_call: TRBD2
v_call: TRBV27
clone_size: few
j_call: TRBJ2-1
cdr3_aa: CASSLPPTSGHNEQFF
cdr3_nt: TGTGCCAGCAGTTTACCCCCGACTAGCGGGCACAATGAGCAGTTCTTC

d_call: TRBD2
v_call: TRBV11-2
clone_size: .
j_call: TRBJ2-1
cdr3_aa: CASRAGLEQFF
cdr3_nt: TGTGCCAGCAGGGCGGGACTAGAGCAGTTCTTC

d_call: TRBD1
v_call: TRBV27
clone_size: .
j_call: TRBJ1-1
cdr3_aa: CASSLRTGLGNTEAFF
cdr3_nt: TGTGCCAGCAGTCTCCGGACAGGGCTCGGGAACACTGAAGCTTTCTTT

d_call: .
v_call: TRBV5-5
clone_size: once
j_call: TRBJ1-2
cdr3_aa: CASSLAGIRGPSNYGYTF
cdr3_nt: TGTGCCAGCAGCTTGGCGGGTATCAGGGGACCCTCTAACTATGGCTACACCTTC

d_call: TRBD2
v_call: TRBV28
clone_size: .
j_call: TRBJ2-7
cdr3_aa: CASSTPSGNYEQYF
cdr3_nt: TGTGCCAGCAGTACCCCTAGCGGGAACTACGAGCAGTACTTC

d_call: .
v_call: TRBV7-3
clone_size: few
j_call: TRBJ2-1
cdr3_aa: CASSSQGGPFYNEQFF
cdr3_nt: TGTGCCAGCAGCTCCCAAGGGGGGCCCTTTTACAATGAGCAGTTCTTC

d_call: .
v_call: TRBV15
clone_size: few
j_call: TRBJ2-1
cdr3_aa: CATSRDRRVEVNEQFF
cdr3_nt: TGTGCCACCAGCAGAGATCGGCGGGTAGAGGTCAATGAGCAGTTCTTC

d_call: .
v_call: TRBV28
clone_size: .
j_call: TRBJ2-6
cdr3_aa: CASSPLGSGANVLTF
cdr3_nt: TGTGCCAGCAGTCCCCTCGGCTCTGGGGCCAACGTCCTGACTTTC

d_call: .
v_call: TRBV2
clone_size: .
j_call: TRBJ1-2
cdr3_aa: CASREDSSYGYTF
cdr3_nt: TGTGCCAGCAGGGAAGACAGTTCCTATGGCTACACCTTC

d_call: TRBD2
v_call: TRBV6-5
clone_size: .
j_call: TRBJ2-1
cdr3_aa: CASSPGLAAYNEQFF
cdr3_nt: TGTGCCAGCAGCCCGGGACTAGCGGCCTACAATGAGCAGTTCTTC

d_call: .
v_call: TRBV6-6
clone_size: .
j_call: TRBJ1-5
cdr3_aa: CASTLTQGGNQPQHF
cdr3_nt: TGTGCCAGCACCTTGACCCAGGGAGGCAATCAGCCCCAGCATTTT

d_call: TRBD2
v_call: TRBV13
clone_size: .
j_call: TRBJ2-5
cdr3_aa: CASSPVGLAGANLETQYF
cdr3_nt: TGTGCCAGCAGCCCCGTGGGGCTAGCGGGAGCGAACTTAGAGACCCAGTACTTC

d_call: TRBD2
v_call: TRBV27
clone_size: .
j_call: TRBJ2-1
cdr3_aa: CASSLLRLAGGNEQFF
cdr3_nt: TGTGCCAGCAGTTTATTAAGACTAGCGGGAGGCAATGAGCAGTTCTTC

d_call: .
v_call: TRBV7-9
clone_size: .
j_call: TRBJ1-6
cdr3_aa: CASSLALGNNSPLHF
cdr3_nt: TGTGCCAGCAGCTTAGCGCTAGGGAATAATTCACCCCTCCACTTT

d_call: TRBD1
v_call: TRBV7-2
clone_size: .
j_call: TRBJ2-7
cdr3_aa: CASSSSRTGPYEQYF
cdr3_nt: TGTGCCAGCAGCTCTTCTCGGACAGGACCCTACGAGCAGTACTTC

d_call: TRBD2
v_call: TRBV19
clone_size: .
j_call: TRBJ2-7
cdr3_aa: CASSIAGTSGYEQYF
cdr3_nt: TGTGCCAGTAGTATTGCTGGGACTAGCGGCTACGAGCAGTACTTC